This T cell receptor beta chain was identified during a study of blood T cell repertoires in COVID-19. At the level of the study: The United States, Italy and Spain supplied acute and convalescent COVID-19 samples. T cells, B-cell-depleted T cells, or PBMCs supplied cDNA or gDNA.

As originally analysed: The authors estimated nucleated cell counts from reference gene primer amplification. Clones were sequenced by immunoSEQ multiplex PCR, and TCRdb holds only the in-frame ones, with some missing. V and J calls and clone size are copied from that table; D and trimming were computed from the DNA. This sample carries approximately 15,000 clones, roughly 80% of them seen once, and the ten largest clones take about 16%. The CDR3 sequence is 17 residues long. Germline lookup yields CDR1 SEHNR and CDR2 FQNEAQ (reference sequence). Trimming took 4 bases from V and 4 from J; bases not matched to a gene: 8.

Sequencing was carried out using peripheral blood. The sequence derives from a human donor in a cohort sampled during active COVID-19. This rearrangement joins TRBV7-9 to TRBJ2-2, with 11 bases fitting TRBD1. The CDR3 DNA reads TGTGCCAGCAGCTCCCTCCCCGGGACAGGGGGCACCGGGGAGCTGTTTTTT. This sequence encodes CASSSLPGTGGTGELFF.